One and the same sample provided the 27 T cell receptor beta chains below, sequenced in a study of long-term antiretroviral therapy in people with HIV. Assay version v3.0 of immunoSEQ was used, and it was run at survey level. This table comes from immunoSEQ multiplex PCR, and its TCRdb copy is limited to in-frame clones, with some not included. This sample has 25,000 to 30,000 clones; roughly 83% occur once, and the top ten carry roughly 9.8%. Sequenced here: unsorted PBMCs, sampled almost 2.9 years after starting antiretroviral therapy. The receptors come from a man aged 25 to 40 with HIV.

This clone has more than one count but fewer than ten. The chain employs TRBV11-3 and TRBJ2-1; no firm D call. Germline CDR1 is SGHNT and CDR2 is YENEEA. The CDR3 runs 11 residues. The ends were cut back, 8 bases at V and 7 bases at J, with 9 bases in the middle. The CDR3 region has the DNA TGTGCCAGCCGAGGCCGGAATGAGCAGTTCTTC. Translated, it gives CASRGRNEQFF.

This chain joins TRBV4-1 and TRBJ1-1; 7 bases map to TRBD1. The CDR3 covers 12 residues. V trimming: 3 bases; J trimming: 5 bases; junction bases outside the gene matches: 0. CDR1 MGHRA and CDR2 YSYEKL come from the germline V gene. The CDR3 DNA reads TGCGCCAGCAGCCAGACAGGGACTGAAGCTTTCTTT. Protein: CASSQTGTEAFF.

The chain combines TRBV9 with TRBJ2-2; D may be TRBD1 (6 bases). The V and J ends lost 3 bases and 0 bases respectively, with 9 bases between them. This CDR3 is 15 amino acids long. CDR1 and CDR2 (germline): SGDLS, YYNGEE. DNA for the CDR3: TGTGCCAGCAGCGCACGGACAGCGAACACCGGGGAGCTGTTTTTT. This encodes CASSARTANTGELFF.

V gene TRBV5-1 combines with J gene TRBJ2-7; TRBD1 matches at 7 bases. Trimming cost V 4 bases and J 6 bases; bases outside gene matches: 19. CDR1 is SGHRS, CDR2 YFSETQ, per germline. The CDR3 extends over 17 amino acids. The CDR3 region has the DNA TGCGCCAGCAGCCCGAGGCCGGGACAGCCCGTCCTCGGCGAGCAGTACTTC. Translated, it gives CASSPRPGQPVLGEQYF. The full variable domain, its missing parts supplied by reference TRBV5-1 and TRBJ2-7, is KAGVTQTPRYLIKTRGQQVTLSCSPISGHRSVSWYQQTPGQGLQFLFEYFSETQRNKGNFPGRFSGRQFSNSRSEMNVSTLELGDSALYLCASSPRPGQPVLGEQYFGPGTRLTVT.

The V and J genes are TRBV12-5 and TRBJ2-1; D uncertain. V gave up 1 base and J gave up 7 bases, with 14 bases separating them. The CDR3 covers 15 residues. Germline V lookup: CDR1 LGHNT, CDR2 FRNRAP. CDR3 in amino acids: CASGLEPSPDNEQFF. The CDR3 nucleotides read TGTGCTAGTGGTTTGGAGCCATCTCCCGATAATGAGCAGTTCTTC. The complete variable domain, with remaining parts taken from reference TRBV12-5 and TRBJ2-1, reads DARVTQTPRHKVTEMGQEVTMRCQPILGHNTVFWYRQTMMQGLELLAYFRNRAPLDDSGMPKDRFSAEMPDATLATLKIQPSEPRDSAVYFCASGLEPSPDNEQFFGPGTRLTVL.

The count of this clone is one. The V and J genes are TRBV5-1 and TRBJ2-3; the match to TRBD1 covers 9 bases. Germline CDR1 and CDR2: SGHRS and YFSETQ. J gave up 0 bases and V 1 base, and 6 bases lay outside the gene matches. CDR3 length: 17 residues. The CDR3, as DNA: TGCGCCAGCAGCTTGCGGCAGACAGGGGGTAGCACAGATACGCAGTATTTT. Its translation is CASSLRQTGGSTDTQYF.

The rearrangement uses TRBV11-2 and TRBJ1-1; unclear D gene. Germline CDR1 reads SGHAT; CDR2 reads FQNNGV. This CDR3 comprises 14 residues. CDR3 residues: CATRPPVWNTEAFF. The DNA of the CDR3 is TGTGCTACCCGGCCCCCTGTTTGGAACACTGAAGCTTTCTTT.

This chain links TRBV30 with TRBJ2-1, with no clear D. In germline, CDR1 is GTSNPN, CDR2 SVGIG (reference sequence). Trimming stripped 3 bases from V and 4 bases from J, with 13 bases between. The CDR3 contains 14 residues. This chain's CDR3 is CAWRNPPRYNEQFF. The CDR3 region has the DNA TGTGCCTGGAGAAACCCGCCCCGTTACAATGAGCAGTTCTTC.

The CDR3 bases are TGCGCCAGCAGCCAAGAAGGGTCTGGAAACACCATATATTTT. It translates to CASSQEGSGNTIYF. The J gene is TRBJ1-3, the V gene TRBV4-1; D is ambiguous. Deletions cut 0 bases from V and 1 base from J, with 4 bases between. Germline CDR1 reads MGHRA; CDR2 reads YSYEKL. The CDR3 has 14 residues.

The chain recombines TRBV10-1 with TRBJ2-5; the D is unclear. This CDR3 is built from 11 residues. The V gene's germline CDR1 is WNHNN and CDR2 SYGVQD (reference sequence). Trimming stripped 7 bases from V and 3 bases from J, with 6 bases between. Here the CDR3 reads CASNQEETQYF. The CDR3 DNA follows: TGCGCCAGCAACCAGGAAGAGACCCAGTACTTC.

The chain has TRBV14 and TRBJ2-1, with 10 positions matching TRBD1. CDR1 SGHDN and CDR2 FVKESK come from the germline V gene. The V and J ends lost 1 base and 4 bases, in that order; junction bases with no gene match: 4. There are 16 residues in the CDR3. Here the CDR3 DNA reads TGTGCCAGCAGCCAAGGCGGGACAGGGGCATACAATGAGCAGTTCTTC. It is translated as CASSQGGTGAYNEQFF.

This clone was recorded a few times. The chain is built from TRBV4-2 and TRBJ2-1; 10 bases agree with TRBD2. V shed 3 bases and J 1 base; nucleotides not matched to a gene: 0. The CDR3 has 15 residues. The V gene's germline CDR1 is LGHNA and CDR2 YNFKEQ. This CDR3 reads CASSHSGGSYNEQFF. DNA for the CDR3: TGTGCCAGCAGCCATAGCGGGGGGTCCTACAATGAGCAGTTCTTC.

J is TRBJ2-1 and V is TRBV7-6; 10 nucleotides align to TRBD2. Germline V gives CDR1 SGHVS, CDR2 FNYEAQ. This CDR3 has 15 amino acids. The V gene end was trimmed by 1 base and the J gene end by 7 bases; junction bases not matched to a gene: 4. CDR3 sequence reads: CASSLEAGGRNEQFF. CDR3 DNA sequence: TGTGCCAGCAGCTTAGAAGCGGGGGGGCGGAATGAGCAGTTCTTC.

The chain couples TRBV5-8 to TRBJ2-7; 7 nucleotides match TRBD2. The CDR3 runs 16 residues. The germline gives CDR1 SGHTS, CDR2 YDEGEE. V dropped 1 base and J dropped 1; count of bases not matched to a gene: 8. CDR3 in DNA: TGTGCCAGCAGCTTGTGGCTAGCGGTTAAGTCCTACGAGCAGTACTTC. This codes for CASSLWLAVKSYEQYF.

A few counts support this clone. The chain recombines TRBV7-9 with TRBJ1-3; possible D gene TRBD1, 5 bases. V was shortened by 5 bases and J by 0 bases, with 11 bases between the two germline ends. The germline CDR1 and CDR2 sequences are SEHNR and FQNEAQ (reference sequence). This CDR3 spans 15 amino acids. The CDR3 DNA reads as TGTGCCAGCAGCGACGGGACGGGCTCTGGAAACACCATATATTTT. It is translated as CASSDGTGSGNTIYF.

The J gene is TRBJ2-7, the V gene TRBV9, with D uncertain. CDR1 is SGDLS and CDR2 is YYNGEE in the germline V gene. This CDR3 comprises 14 residues. V was pared by 0 bases and J by 0 bases, with 7 bases between. CDR3: CASSVEVHSYEQYF. In DNA, the CDR3 is TGTGCCAGCAGCGTAGAAGTCCACTCCTACGAGCAGTACTTC.

The V gene is TRBV5-6, the J gene TRBJ1-1, with D uncertain. From germline, CDR1 is SGHDT and CDR2 YYEEEE. The CDR3 runs to 15 residues. The germline V and J ends were trimmed by 4 bases and 0 bases, with 13 bases remaining between them. The CDR3 here is CASSRLDTLNTEAFF. In nucleotides, the CDR3 is TGTGCCAGCAGCCGACTCGACACCTTGAACACTGAAGCTTTCTTT.

This chain links TRBV28 with TRBJ1-1; D remains ambiguous. The V gene's germline CDR1 is MDHEN and CDR2 SYDVKM. Trimming shortened V by 3 bases and J by 0 bases, and 2 bases separated the two germline ends. The CDR3 loop spans 12 amino acids. CDR3 region: CASSLLNTEAFF. The CDR3 DNA sequence: TGTGCCAGCAGTTTGTTGAACACTGAAGCTTTCTTT. The variable domain in full, with the rest retrieved from reference TRBV28 and TRBJ1-1, is DVKVTQSSRYLVKRTGEKVFLECVQDMDHENMFWYRQDPGLGLRLIYFSYDVKMKEKGDIPEGYSVSREKKERFSLILESASTNQTSMYLCASSLLNTEAFFGQGTRLTVV.

The chain joins TRBV6-1 to TRBJ1-2; TRBD1 agrees at 7 bases. In germline, CDR1 is MNHNS, CDR2 SASEGT. CDR3 length: 13 amino acids. Germline trimming cut 1 base from V and 7 bases from J; bases unmatched to any gene: 3. CDR3 sequence (DNA): TGTGCCAGCAGTGAAGGGCAGGGGGTTGGCTACACCTTC. The encoded protein is CASSEGQGVGYTF.

The rearrangement links TRBV7-9 to TRBJ2-5, with D maybe TRBD2 (5 bases). Trimming left V 5 bases short and J 2 bases short, with 15 bases between. Germline loops: CDR1 SEHNR, CDR2 FQNEAQ (reference sequence). The CDR3 is 15 residues long. The CDR3 reads CASSPSRVEQETQYF. CDR3 sequence (DNA): TGTGCCAGCAGCCCTAGCCGTGTCGAACAAGAGACCCAGTACTTC.

The gene calls are TRBV6-4 and TRBJ2-3, with 10 bases fitting TRBD2. Germline V gene sequence: CDR1 MRHNA, CDR2 SNTAGT. V lost 0 bases to trimming and J lost 0 bases; unmatched junction nucleotides: 0. The CDR3 length is 16 residues. The CDR3 DNA sequence: TGTGCCAGCAGTGACTCGACTAGCGGGAGCACAGATACGCAGTATTTT. This encodes CASSDSTSGSTDTQYF.

This sequence joins TRBV6-6 and TRBJ2-2; perhaps TRBD2 as D (5 bases). This CDR3 region has 13 residues. Germline-derived CDR1 and CDR2 are MNHNY and SVGAGI (reference sequence). Trimming removed 6 bases from V and 5 bases from J, with 10 bases in between. The DNA of the CDR3 is TGTGCCAGCAGAACGGGGATGACCGGGGAGCTGTTTTTT. This translates into CASRTGMTGELFF.

The V and J genes are TRBV5-8 and TRBJ2-2; D might be TRBD2 (6 bases). The CDR3 totals 14 residues. Germline V CDR1 and CDR2: SGHTS, YDEGEE. Trimming cost V 6 bases and J 0 bases, with 9 bases left between them. The CDR3 spells CASMPGANTGELFF. The CDR3 bases are TGTGCCAGCATGCCGGGGGCGAACACCGGGGAGCTGTTTTTT.

In this sample, this clone turned up once. V is TRBV16 and J is TRBJ2-2; TRBD2 matches 9 bases. The CDR3 contains 16 residues. Trimming removed 0 bases from V and 6 bases from J; junction bases left unmatched: 5. Germline V gene sequence: CDR1 KGHSY, CDR2 FQNENV. CDR3 protein: CASSQSLAGISGELFF. In nucleotides, the CDR3 is TGTGCCAGCAGCCAATCCCTAGCGGGGATTTCCGGGGAGCTGTTTTTT. The full variable domain, with the rest looked up from reference TRBV16 and TRBJ2-2, is GEEVAQTPKHLVRGEGQKAKLYCAPIKGHSYVFWYQQVLKNEFKFLISFQNENVFDETGMPKERFSAKCLPNSPCSLEIQATKLEDSAVYFCASSQSLAGISGELFFGEGSRLTVL.

The chain uses TRBV19 and TRBJ1-5; 12 bases line up with TRBD1. The CDR3 runs 17 residues. Trimming at V came to 4 bases and at J to 0 bases, leaving 4 bases not matched to a gene. Germline CDR1 is LNHDA and CDR2 is SQIVND (reference sequence). The CDR3 sequence is CASSKGQGANSNQPQHF. The CDR3 nucleotides are TGTGCCAGTAGTAAGGGACAGGGGGCAAATAGCAATCAGCCCCAGCATTTT.

This clone was detected only once. V is TRBV27 and J is TRBJ2-5; D is unresolved. V was shortened by 5 bases and J by 1 base, with 17 bases between the two germline ends. Germline V lookup: CDR1 MNHEY, CDR2 SMNVEV (reference sequence). This CDR3 spans 16 amino acids. CDR3: CASSIRVPTFQETQYF. The CDR3 DNA reads as TGTGCCAGCAGTATAAGGGTACCCACTTTCCAAGAGACCCAGTACTTC.

V and J are TRBV28 and TRBJ2-6; D is perhaps TRBD1 or TRBD2 (5 bases each). The CDR3 runs to 17 residues. Germline V gene sequence: CDR1 MDHEN, CDR2 SYDVKM. Trimming took off 3 bases at V and 4 bases at J, with 16 bases between the two ends. CDR3 in DNA: TGTGCCAGCAGTTTTAGAGGGGAAACGGGGGGGGCCAACGTCCTGACTTTC. This translates into CASSFRGETGGANVLTF.